The clone carrying this T cell receptor (beta chain) has a count of ten or more. The antigen remains undetermined. cDNA molecules carried unique molecular identifiers, and template switching added a universal primer site. Via MiXCR, TCRdb re-called the 5' RACE reads, giving one row per CDR3 protein. The profile covers a few hundred thousand distinct CDR3 sequences, with 6.5% to 9.5% appearing a single time and less than 4% taken by the ten largest. The entry originates in a study of identical twins. Findings and caveats of the study: Carriage of fewer insertions was seen in abundant cord blood beta clonotypes, whereas memory repertoires showed none.

CDR1 LGHDT and CDR2 YNNKEL come from the germline V gene (reference sequence). V gave up 1 base and J gave up 0 bases; unmatched junction bases: 5. The CDR3 is made up of 18 amino acids. The data were also submitted as part of a second study, on yellow fever vaccine responses in identical twins.

The TCR comes from a woman aged 18-29 years in good health. This chain joins TRBV3-1 and TRBJ2-2, with 10 bases identical to TRBD2. Sequenced material: CD8+ T cells sorted from blood. This CDR3 is CASSQGIAGGPNTGELFF. Written as DNA, the CDR3 is TGTGCCAGCAGCCAAGGAATAGCGGGGGGTCCGAACACCGGGGAGCTGTTTTTT. Full variable domain (rest looked up from reference TRBV3-1 and TRBJ2-2): DTAVSQTPKYLVTQMGNDKSIKCEQNLGHDTMYWYKQDSKKFLKIMFSYNNKELIINETVPNRFSPKSPDKAHLNLHINSLELGDSAVYFCASSQGIAGGPNTGELFFGEGSRLTVL.